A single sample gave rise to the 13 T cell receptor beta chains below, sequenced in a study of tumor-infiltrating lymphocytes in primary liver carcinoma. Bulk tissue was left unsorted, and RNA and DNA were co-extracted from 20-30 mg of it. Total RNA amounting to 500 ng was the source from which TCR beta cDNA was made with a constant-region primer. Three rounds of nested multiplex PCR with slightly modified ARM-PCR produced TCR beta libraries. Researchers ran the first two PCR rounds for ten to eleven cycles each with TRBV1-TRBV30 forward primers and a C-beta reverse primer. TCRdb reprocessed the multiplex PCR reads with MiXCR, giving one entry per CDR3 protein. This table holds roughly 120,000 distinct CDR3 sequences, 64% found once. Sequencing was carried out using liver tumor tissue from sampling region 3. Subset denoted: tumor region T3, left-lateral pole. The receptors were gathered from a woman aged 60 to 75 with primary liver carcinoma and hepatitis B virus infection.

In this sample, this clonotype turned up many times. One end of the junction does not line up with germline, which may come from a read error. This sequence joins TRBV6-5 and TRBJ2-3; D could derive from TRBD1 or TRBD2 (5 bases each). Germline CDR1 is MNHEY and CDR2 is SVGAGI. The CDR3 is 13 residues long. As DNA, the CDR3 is TGTGCCAGCAGTCACTCGGGTCGGGACACGCAGTATTTT. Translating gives CASSHSGRDTQYF.

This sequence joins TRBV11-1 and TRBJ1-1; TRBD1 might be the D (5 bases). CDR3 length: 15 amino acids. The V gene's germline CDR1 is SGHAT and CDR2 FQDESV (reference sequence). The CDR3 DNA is TGTGACTGCAGCTTATTTGGGGCAGCGAACACTGAAGCTTTCTTT. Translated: CDCSLFGAANTEAFF.

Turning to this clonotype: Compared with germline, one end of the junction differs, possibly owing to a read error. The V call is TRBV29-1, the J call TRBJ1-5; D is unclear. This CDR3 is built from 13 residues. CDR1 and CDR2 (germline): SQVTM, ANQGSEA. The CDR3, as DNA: TGCAGCGTTGGGGAGAGGAACAATCGGCCCCAGCAATTT. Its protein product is CSVGERNNRPQQF. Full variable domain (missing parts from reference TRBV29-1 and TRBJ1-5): SAVISQKPSRDICQRGTSLTIQCQVDSQVTMMFWYRQQPGQSLTLIATANQGSEATYESGFVIDKFPISRPNLTFSTLTVSNMSPEDSSIYLCSVGERNNRPQQFGDGTRLSIL.

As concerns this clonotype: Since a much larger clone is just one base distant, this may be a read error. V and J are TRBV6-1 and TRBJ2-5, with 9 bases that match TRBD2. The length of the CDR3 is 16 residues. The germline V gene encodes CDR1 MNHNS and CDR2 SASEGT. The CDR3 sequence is CASRPVVAGVAETQHF. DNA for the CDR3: TGTGCCAGCAGACCTGTGGTAGCGGGAGTGGCAGAGACCCAGCACTTC.

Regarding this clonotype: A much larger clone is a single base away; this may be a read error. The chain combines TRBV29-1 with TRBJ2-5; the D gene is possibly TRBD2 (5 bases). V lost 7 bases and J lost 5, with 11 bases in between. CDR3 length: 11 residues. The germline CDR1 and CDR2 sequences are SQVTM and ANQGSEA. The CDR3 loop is CSGGPGETQYF. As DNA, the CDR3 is TGCAGCGGCGGGCCCGGGGAGACCCAGTACTTC.

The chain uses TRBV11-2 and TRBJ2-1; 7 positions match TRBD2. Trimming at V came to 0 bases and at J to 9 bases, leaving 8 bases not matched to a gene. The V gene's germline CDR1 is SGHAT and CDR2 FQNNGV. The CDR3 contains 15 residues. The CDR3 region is CASSLECGSESEQFF. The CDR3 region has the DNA TGTGCCAGCAGCTTAGAGTGCGGGAGTGAGAGTGAGCAGTTCTTC.

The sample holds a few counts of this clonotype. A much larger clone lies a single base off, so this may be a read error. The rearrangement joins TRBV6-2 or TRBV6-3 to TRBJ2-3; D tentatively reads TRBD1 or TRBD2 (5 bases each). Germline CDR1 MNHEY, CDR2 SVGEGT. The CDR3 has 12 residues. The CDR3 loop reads CASKGSSDTRYF. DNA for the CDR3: TGTGCCAGCAAGGGGAGCTCGGATACGCGGTATTTT.

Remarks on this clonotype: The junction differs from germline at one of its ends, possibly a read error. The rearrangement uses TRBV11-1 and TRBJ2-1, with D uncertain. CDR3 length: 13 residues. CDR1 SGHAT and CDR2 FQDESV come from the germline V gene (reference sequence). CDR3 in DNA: TGTGCCAGCAACTTAGACACCTACAATAAGCAGTTCTTC. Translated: CASNLDTYNKQFF.

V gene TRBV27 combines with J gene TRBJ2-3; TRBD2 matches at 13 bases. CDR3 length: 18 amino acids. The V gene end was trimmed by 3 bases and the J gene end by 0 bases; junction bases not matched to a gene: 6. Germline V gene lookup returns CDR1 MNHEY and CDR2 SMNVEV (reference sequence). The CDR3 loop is CASSFWTSGRVSTDTQYF. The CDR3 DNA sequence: TGTGCCAGCAGTTTTTGGACTAGCGGGAGAGTGAGCACAGATACGCAGTATTTT.

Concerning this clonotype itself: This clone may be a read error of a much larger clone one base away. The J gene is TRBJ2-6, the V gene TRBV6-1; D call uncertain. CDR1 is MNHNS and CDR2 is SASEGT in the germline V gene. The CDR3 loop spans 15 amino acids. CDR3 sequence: CASSMMRTGVNVLTF. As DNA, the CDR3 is TGTGCCAGCAGCATGATGCGAACTGGGGTCAACGTCCTGACTTTC.

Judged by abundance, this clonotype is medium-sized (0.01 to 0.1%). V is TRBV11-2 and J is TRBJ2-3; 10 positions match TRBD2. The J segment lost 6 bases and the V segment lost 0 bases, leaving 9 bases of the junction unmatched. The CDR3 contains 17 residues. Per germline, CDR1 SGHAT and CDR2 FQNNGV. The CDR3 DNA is TGTGCCAGCAGCTTAGATCGACTAGCGGGCTTTTTTGATACGCAGTATTTT. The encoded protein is CASSLDRLAGFFDTQYF.

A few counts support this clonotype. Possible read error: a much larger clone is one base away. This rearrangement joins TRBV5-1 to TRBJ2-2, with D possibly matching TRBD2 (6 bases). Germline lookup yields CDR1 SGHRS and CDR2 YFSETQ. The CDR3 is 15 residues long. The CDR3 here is CASSLGGRNTGELSF. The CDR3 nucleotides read TGCGCCAGCAGCTTGGGTGGGAGGAACACCGGGGAGCTGTCTTTT.

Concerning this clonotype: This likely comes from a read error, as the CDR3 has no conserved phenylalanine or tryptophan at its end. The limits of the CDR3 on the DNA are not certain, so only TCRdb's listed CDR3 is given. CDR3 region: CASNLGLNSPVHL. The V and J genes are TRBV11-2 and TRBJ1-6; the listed D gene, TRBD1, was not tested against the DNA. The CDR3 adds up to 13 amino acids, both ends counted. CDR1 and CDR2 (germline): SGHAT, FQNNGV.